This T cell receptor (beta chain) was captured by sequencing in a study of T cell responses to AZD1222 COVID-19 vaccine. Study findings and constraints: Unmutated variant regions are reportedly targeted by nearly half of spike-specific TCRs. Increased Spike-specific TCR breadth and depth were observed after two AZD1222 doses.

With 4 bases removed from V and 5 bases from J, the gap between germline ends came to 21 bases. The germline gives CDR1 MDHEN, CDR2 SYDVKM. The CDR3 totals 17 residues. TCRdb keeps only in-frame clones here, not all; method: immunoSEQ multiplex PCR. The sample lists under 200,000 clones, 88% occurring once. A remark on this clone: What it binds is not known.

The chain has TRBV28 and TRBJ2-1; D is undetermined. The sample was peripheral blood, taken on day 0 of AZD1222 vaccination. This TCR derives from an adult in good health. This CDR3 is CASSSPSRKKSDNEQFF. The DNA for the CDR3 is TGTGCCAGCAGTTCCCCCTCCCGGAAGAAGTCAGACAATGAGCAGTTCTTC.